This TCR beta chain originates from a study of T cells in Graves' hyperthyroidism and ophthalmopathy. Study observations and caveats: Separation of ophthalmopathy from stable hyperthyroidism was achieved by a 13 V-J model.

This clonotype came up many times. Its antigen is not known. The investigators amplified TCR beta CDR3 regions from RNA transcripts. HTBI primers were used for first-round RT-PCR of the TCR CDR3. One entry per CDR3 protein results from TCRdb running MiXCR on the multiplex PCR reads. The table includes about half a million distinct CDR3 sequences, 15% to 20% detected once. Germline assignment: CDR1 DFQATT and CDR2 SNEGSKA (reference sequence). This CDR3 region has 15 residues. V lost 6 bases and J lost 0, with 16 bases in between. The cohort's ophthalmopathy patients, a group with duration under 3 months, had a Clinical Activity Score of at least 3 and a NOSPECS grade of at least 4.

Sequencing was carried out using blood. The V gene is TRBV20-1, the J gene TRBJ2-3, with D tentatively TRBD1 (5 bases). The sequence derives from a middle-aged man with Graves' ophthalmopathy. The CDR3 is CSASWTLTSTDTQYF. Here the CDR3 DNA reads TGCAGTGCCTCTTGGACACTCACTAGCACAGATACGCAGTATTTT.